These T cell receptor beta chains were read from a single sample in a study of T cell repertoires in cytomegalovirus infection. TCRdb called the reads again in MiXCR, with one record for every CDR3 protein. Found here are 200,000 to 300,000 distinct CDR3 sequences, 8% to 9.5% of them singletons; the top ten hold roughly 16%. The material sequenced was PBMCs. These receptors were collected from a human donor in good health (CMV status not recorded). Some clones in this sample may be carry-over from other donors' samples. Both conserved end residues are part of each CDR3. The D gene is left open where the match is weak. Some rows have no size entry. The others give once, few or many, or a class for an expanded clone.

D gene: .; J gene: TRBJ2-1; clone size: .; V gene: TRBV7-2; CDR3 protein: CASSLALPNEQFF; CDR3 DNA: TGTGCCAGCAGCTTAGCCCTGCCTAATGAGCAGTTCTTC
D gene: .; J gene: TRBJ1-5; clone size: many; V gene: TRBV7-2; CDR3 protein: CASSTDAGGSNQPQHF; CDR3 DNA: TGTGCCAGCAGCACAGATGCAGGAGGCAGCAATCAGCCCCAGCATTTT
D gene: .; J gene: TRBJ2-7; clone size: many; V gene: TRBV7-8; CDR3 protein: CASRQGGQVTYEQYF; CDR3 DNA: TGTGCCAGCAGACAAGGGGGGCAGGTGACCTACGAGCAGTACTTC
D gene: .; J gene: TRBJ2-1; clone size: .; V gene: TRBV24-1; CDR3 protein: CATRGAGRGQFF; CDR3 DNA: TGTGCCACCCGGGGGGCAGGAAGGGGGCAGTTCTTC
D gene: TRBD1; J gene: TRBJ1-2; clone size: .; V gene: TRBV10-2; CDR3 protein: CASSAGTGHTYGYTF; CDR3 DNA: TGCGCCAGCAGTGCCGGGACAGGTCACACCTATGGCTACACCTTC
D gene: .; J gene: TRBJ2-7; clone size: many; V gene: TRBV7-6; CDR3 protein: CASSSPTGTVPVYEQYF; CDR3 DNA: TGTGCCAGCAGTTCTCCTACCGGGACTGTACCCGTCTACGAGCAGTACTTC
D gene: TRBD1; J gene: TRBJ2-3; clone size: few; V gene: TRBV27; CDR3 protein: CASSDRGRTDTQYF; CDR3 DNA: TGTGCCAGCAGTGACAGGGGGCGCACAGATACGCAGTATTTT
D gene: TRBD1; J gene: TRBJ1-3; clone size: many; V gene: TRBV7-2; CDR3 protein: CASSPGQGRGNTIYF; CDR3 DNA: TGTGCCAGCAGCCCTGGACAGGGACGTGGAAACACCATATATTTT
D gene: .; J gene: TRBJ2-2; clone size: many; V gene: TRBV7-2; CDR3 protein: CASSSSRGPGELFF; CDR3 DNA: TGTGCCAGCAGCTCAAGCCGGGGCCCCGGGGAGCTGTTTTTT
D gene: TRBD1; J gene: TRBJ1-2; clone size: many; V gene: TRBV7-2; CDR3 protein: CASSLEGAGYGYTF; CDR3 DNA: TGTGCCAGCAGCTTAGAGGGGGCAGGGTATGGCTACACCTTC
D gene: .; J gene: TRBJ2-6; clone size: many; V gene: TRBV7-2; CDR3 protein: CASRSRSGANVLTF; CDR3 DNA: TGTGCCAGCAGATCACGCTCTGGGGCCAACGTCCTGACTTTC
D gene: TRBD1; J gene: TRBJ2-7; clone size: .; V gene: TRBV20-1; CDR3 protein: CSARGNRGDYEQYF; CDR3 DNA: TGCAGTGCTAGAGGGAACAGGGGTGACTACGAGCAGTACTTC
D gene: .; J gene: TRBJ1-2; clone size: many; V gene: TRBV7-2; CDR3 protein: CASSLLLSYGYTF; CDR3 DNA: TGTGCCAGCAGCTTACTTTTGTCCTATGGCTACACCTTC
D gene: .; J gene: TRBJ2-3; clone size: few; V gene: TRBV6-6; CDR3 protein: CASTLSGVRADTQYF; CDR3 DNA: TGTGCCAGCACCCTTTCCGGGGTAAGGGCAGATACGCAGTATTTT
D gene: .; J gene: TRBJ1-5; clone size: .; V gene: TRBV7-2; CDR3 protein: CASSWGGYSNQPQHF; CDR3 DNA: TGTGCCAGCAGCTGGGGGGGGTATAGCAATCAGCCCCAGCATTTT